This T cell receptor beta chain was profiled in a study of beta chain features in type 1 diabetes. As every portion of the isolated RNA was reverse transcribed, the sequencing read expressed TCRB transcripts. The table came from immunoSEQ multiplex PCR; TCRdb's copy has only in-frame clones and leaves some out. This table has 250,000 to 300,000 clones, about 8.5% appearing once. To note about this clone: Its target is unknown.

V was trimmed by 4 bases and J by 8 bases, leaving 21 bases between them. The CDR3 has 15 residues. Per the germline V gene, CDR1 is SGHTS and CDR2 is YDEGEE. Once sorted, every population was more than 98% pure. General observations from the study: A definitive answer on HLA type influencing TCRB rearrangement was not reached here. Patients with Type 1 diabetes showed moderately but significantly shorter TCRB CDR3s in all four CD4+ subsets.

The source of this sequence is a woman under 30 in good health. The specimen sequenced was central memory CD4+ T cells from blood. V and J are TRBV5-8 and TRBJ1-2, with unresolved D. CDR3 amino acids: CASSPLVGGFGGYTF. CDR3 DNA: TGTGCCAGCAGCCCGCTGGTCGGAGGGTTTGGCGGCTACACCTTC.